This T cell receptor (beta chain) came from a study of shared clonotypes between healthy human individuals. Background on the study: Donors, aged 18 to 49, were a couple of women and three men.

Profiled with immunoSEQ multiplex PCR; TCRdb holds only in-frame clones, not every one. The repertoire holds hundreds of thousands of clones, with roughly 98% as singletons. The CDR3 is 16 amino acids. Germline V gene lookup returns CDR1 SGHRS and CDR2 YFSETQ. V trimming: 4 bases; J trimming: 2 bases; junction bases outside the gene matches: 6. Naive CD8 isolation took CD45RO-negative cells positively selected for CCR7 and excluded terminally differentiated effector memory CD45RA+ cells. This clone was counted a single time. The rearrangement uses TRBV5-1 and TRBJ2-7; 13 bases map to TRBD2. The material sequenced was naive CD8+ T cells sorted from blood. This sequence originates from a man under 40 in good health. CDR3 sequence: CASSGGTSGTTYEQYF. CDR3 nucleotides: TGCGCCAGCAGCGGAGGGACTAGCGGGACCACCTACGAGCAGTACTTC.